Shown below are 18 T cell receptor beta chains from a single sample sequenced in a study of blood T cell repertoires in COVID-19. Clones were read by immunoSEQ multiplex PCR, and TCRdb kept only the in-frame ones, dropping some. The top ten hold 2.5% to 3.5% of the sample, which has around 150,000 clones, roughly 90% seen once. Sequencing was carried out using peripheral blood. The receptors were sampled from a man between 60 and 70 years old with acute or convalescent COVID-19.

This chain connects TRBV18 to TRBJ2-3; 8 nucleotides line up with TRBD2. The ends lost 4 bases at V and 6 bases at J; junction bases unmatched: 3. The CDR3 covers 13 residues. CDR1 and CDR2 from the germline V gene are KGHSH and LQKENI. This CDR3 reads CASSLERGDTQYF. CDR3 DNA: TGTGCCAGCTCACTAGAGCGGGGGGATACGCAGTATTTT.

The rearrangement links TRBV6-5 to TRBJ2-6; a possible D gene is TRBD2 (6 bases). Germline V gives CDR1 MNHEY, CDR2 SVGAGI. Trimming removed 10 bases at V and 7 bases at J, with 14 bases between. The CDR3 sequence is 13 residues long. The CDR3 DNA reads as TGTGCCACTCTAGGTAGCGGAGCCAACGTCCTGACTTTC. This translates into CATLGSGANVLTF.

The chain recombines TRBV19 with TRBJ1-2; 7 bases agree with TRBD1. V lost 1 base, J lost 4 bases, and 6 bases stayed unmatched. Germline loops: CDR1 LNHDA, CDR2 SQIVND (reference sequence). CDR3 length equals 15 residues. The CDR3 DNA reads as TGTGCCAGTAGTATAGCGGGAAGGACAGGCTATGGCTACACCTTC. Amino acid sequence: CASSIAGRTGYGYTF.

The chain combines TRBV6-5 with TRBJ1-2, with 7 bases lining up with TRBD1. CDR1 is MNHEY and CDR2 is SVGAGI in the germline V gene. The CDR3 has 15 amino acids. The ends lost 0 bases at V and 2 bases at J; junction bases unmatched: 3. The chain's CDR3 is CASSYSTGRNYGYTF. As DNA, the CDR3 is TGTGCCAGCAGTTACTCGACAGGGAGGAACTATGGCTACACCTTC.

V gene TRBV27 combines with J gene TRBJ1-4; D gene unclear. The germline gives CDR1 MNHEY, CDR2 SMNVEV (reference sequence). V was shortened by 2 bases and J by 2 bases, with 12 bases between the two germline ends. There are 16 residues in the CDR3. The CDR3 loop is CASSLLSPGTNEKLFF. For the CDR3, the DNA is TGTGCCAGCAGTTTACTCTCGCCCGGGACTAATGAAAAACTGTTTTTT.

This clone has more than one count but fewer than ten. In DNA form, the CDR3 reads TGTGCCAGCAGTTACTCACGGACAGGGCTTCAGCCCCAGCATTTT. It encodes CASSYSRTGLQPQHF. V and J are TRBV6-2 or TRBV6-3 and TRBJ1-5; 8 bases are shared with TRBD1. V gave up 0 bases and J gave up 6 bases; unmatched junction bases: 4. This CDR3 has 15 amino acids. From germline, CDR1 is MNHEY and CDR2 SVGEGT.

J is TRBJ2-7 and V is TRBV5-6; D remains ambiguous. Trimming took 2 bases from V and 3 from J, leaving 12 bases between them. CDR1 and CDR2 (germline): SGHDT, YYEEEE. This CDR3 has 14 residues. The CDR3 region has the DNA TGTGCCAGCAGCTTCCTTGCAGAAGTCTACGAGCAGTACTTC. Residues: CASSFLAEVYEQYF.

This sequence joins TRBV29-1 and TRBJ2-7; 9 bases agree with TRBD1. This CDR3 region has 13 residues. Germline V lookup: CDR1 SQVTM, CDR2 ANQGSEA. With 7 bases clipped from V and 2 bases from J, the junction kept 6 bases outside the gene matches. CDR3 coding DNA: TGCAGCGACGGACAGGGGATCCCCTACGAGCAGTACTTC. Amino acids: CSDGQGIPYEQYF.

This chain connects TRBV2 to TRBJ2-7; TRBD1 is a possible D gene (7 bases). The CDR3 sequence is 15 residues long. V was cut by 2 bases and J by 3 bases, with 14 bases left in between. Germline CDR1 and CDR2: SNHLY and FYNNEI. The DNA for the CDR3 is TGTGCCAGCAGTGAAAGGGGGGACAGAGACTACGAGCAGTACTTC. It yields the protein CASSERGDRDYEQYF.

Comments on this clone: The germline gene is not matched at one end of the junction; a read error may be the cause. This CDR3 reads CASTLNREGRSPLHF. In DNA form, the CDR3 reads TGTGCCAGCACCTTAAACAGGGAGGGAAGGTCACCCCTCCACTTT. The gene calls are TRBV11-2 and TRBJ1-6; tentative D call: TRBD1 (6 bases). Germline V gene sequence: CDR1 SGHAT, CDR2 FQNNGV. The CDR3 is made up of 15 amino acids.

This chain joins TRBV30 and TRBJ2-6; the match to TRBD1 covers 10 bases. The J segment lost 2 bases and the V segment lost 8 bases, leaving 12 bases of the junction unmatched. The germline V gene encodes CDR1 GTSNPN and CDR2 SVGIG (reference sequence). CDR3 size: 17 residues. The CDR3 is CAGPGDRGVAGANVLTF. CDR3 nucleotides: TGTGCCGGGCCAGGGGACAGGGGAGTTGCTGGGGCCAACGTCCTGACTTTC.

The V call is TRBV9, the J call TRBJ1-2; 8 nucleotides line up with TRBD1. The V segment lost 4 bases and the J segment 4 bases; nucleotides outside the gene matches: 6. The germline V gene encodes CDR1 SGDLS and CDR2 YYNGEE. The length of the CDR3 is 14 residues. The CDR3 DNA follows: TGTGCCAGCAGCCCAGGGGGCGCAGGCTATGGCTACACCTTC. Translation: CASSPGGAGYGYTF.

This clone was recorded once. The V gene is TRBV30, the J gene TRBJ1-6; TRBD1 aligns across 8 bases. Germline V lookup: CDR1 GTSNPN, CDR2 SVGIG (reference sequence). The CDR3 is 14 residues long. The ends lost 3 bases at V and 8 bases at J; junction bases unmatched: 6. DNA for the CDR3: TGTGCCTGGAGAGCCGGGACAGGTGATTCACCCCTCCACTTT. Protein sequence: CAWRAGTGDSPLHF.

This rearrangement joins TRBV6-2 or TRBV6-3 to TRBJ2-3, with 7 bases fitting TRBD1. The CDR3 spans 15 residues. J was trimmed by 1 base and V by 4 bases; bases with no gene match: 5. Germline V gene sequence: CDR1 MNHEY, CDR2 SVGEGT. CDR3 DNA: TGTGCCAGCAGTTCACAGGGGACCCGCACAGATACGCAGTATTTT. It specifies CASSSQGTRTDTQYF.

The chain combines TRBV5-1 with TRBJ1-1; TRBD1 matches 8 bases. Germline-derived CDR1 and CDR2 are SGHRS and YFSETQ. Unmatched junction bases numbered 8, after V lost 6 bases and J lost 1 base. This CDR3 spans 15 amino acids. The CDR3 bases are TGCGCCAGCACCAATCGCACAGGGGGGAACACTGAAGCTTTCTTT. It yields the protein CASTNRTGGNTEAFF.

The rearrangement links TRBV5-4 to TRBJ2-2; TRBD2 aligns across 13 bases. CDR1 and CDR2 (germline): SGHNT, YYREEE (reference sequence). The CDR3 runs 18 residues. V lost 4 bases to trimming and J lost 5 bases; unmatched junction nucleotides: 11. The CDR3 loop reads CASSRGTSGAGGTGELFF. The CDR3 region has the DNA TGTGCCAGCAGCCGAGGGACTAGCGGGGCCGGGGGGACCGGGGAGCTGTTTTTT.

The chain has TRBV9 and TRBJ1-3, with D possibly matching TRBD1 (5 bases). CDR1 is SGDLS, CDR2 YYNGEE, per germline. The CDR3 is 19 amino acids. V lost 1 base, J lost 0 bases, and 20 bases lay in between. CDR3: CASSVYDGGTTHSGNTIYF. For the CDR3, the DNA is TGTGCCAGCAGCGTATACGACGGGGGGACCACTCACTCTGGAAACACCATATATTTT.

The chain employs TRBV11-3 and TRBJ2-7; D is undetermined. Germline values: CDR1 SGHNT, CDR2 YENEEA. V was cut by 5 bases and J by 5 bases, with 13 bases left in between. This CDR3 has 13 amino acids. The CDR3 is CASSPGARHEQYF. The CDR3 region has the DNA TGTGCCAGCAGCCCTGGAGCCCGCCACGAGCAGTACTTC.